This T cell receptor (beta chain) originates from a study of Graves' ophthalmopathy and Graves' hyperthyroidism. Other autoimmune disease, uncontrolled infection, pregnancy and lactation led to exclusion. Germline assignment: CDR1 DFQATT and CDR2 SNEGSKA (reference sequence). The CDR3 length is 17 residues. Deletions cut 3 bases from V and 2 bases from J, with 20 bases between. Points from the study as a whole: In blood appeared most of the expanded thyroid clonotypes whose frequency exceeded 0.001.

There are many counts of this clonotype. Its antigen is still unknown. As the template, RNA transcripts were used to amplify TCR beta CDR3 regions. Following a first-round RT-PCR that used HTBI primers, a second-round multiplex PCR was carried out. TCRdb re-analysed the multiplex PCR reads in MiXCR, keeping a single row per CDR3 protein. This table holds hundreds of thousands of distinct CDR3 sequences, 22% found once. This TCR was recovered from a woman between 18 and 29 years old with stable Graves' hyperthyroidism. Some clones in this sample may be carry-over from other donors' samples. The sequenced sample consisted of peripheral blood. The chain is built from TRBV20-1 and TRBJ1-5, with D perhaps TRBD1 (6 bases). The DNA of the CDR3 is TGCAGTGCTAGCGTGAGGGGGTCGAGATTAGGCAATCAGCCCCAGCATTTT. This codes for CSASVRGSRLGNQPQHF.